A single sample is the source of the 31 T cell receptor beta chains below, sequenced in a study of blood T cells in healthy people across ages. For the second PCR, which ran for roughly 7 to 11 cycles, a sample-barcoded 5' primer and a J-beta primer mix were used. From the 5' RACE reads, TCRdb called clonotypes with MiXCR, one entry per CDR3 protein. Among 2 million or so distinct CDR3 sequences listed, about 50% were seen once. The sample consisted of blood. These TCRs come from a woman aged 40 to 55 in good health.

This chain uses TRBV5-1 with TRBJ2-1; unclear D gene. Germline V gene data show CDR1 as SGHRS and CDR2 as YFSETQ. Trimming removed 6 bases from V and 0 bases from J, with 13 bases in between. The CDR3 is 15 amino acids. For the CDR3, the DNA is TGCGCCAGCACCTCGGACCCGAGCTCCTACAATGAGCAGTTCTTC. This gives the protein CASTSDPSSYNEQFF.

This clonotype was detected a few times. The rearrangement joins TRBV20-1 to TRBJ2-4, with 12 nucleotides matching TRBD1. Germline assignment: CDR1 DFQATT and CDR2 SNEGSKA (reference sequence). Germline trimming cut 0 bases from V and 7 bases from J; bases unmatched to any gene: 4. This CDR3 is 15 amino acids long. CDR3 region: CSARDPGQGANIQYF. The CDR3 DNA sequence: TGCAGTGCTAGAGACCCGGGACAGGGGGCGAACATTCAGTACTTC.

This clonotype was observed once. CDR3 sequence reads: CASSQGPGTSESYGYTF. The CDR3 coding sequence is TGTGCCAGCAGCCAAGGTCCCGGGACATCAGAATCCTATGGCTACACCTTC. This chain uses TRBV4-2 with TRBJ1-2, with a tentative D call TRBD1 (6 bases). V lost 1 base to trimming and J lost 4 bases, with 19 bases between them. CDR1 LGHNA and CDR2 YNFKEQ come from the germline V gene. The CDR3 length is 17 residues.

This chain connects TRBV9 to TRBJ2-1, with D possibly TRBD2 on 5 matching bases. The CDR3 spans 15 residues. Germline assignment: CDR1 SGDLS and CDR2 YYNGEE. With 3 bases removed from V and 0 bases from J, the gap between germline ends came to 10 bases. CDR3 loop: CASSALTSSYNEQFF. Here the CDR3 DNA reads TGTGCCAGCAGCGCGCTTACTAGCTCCTACAATGAGCAGTTCTTC.

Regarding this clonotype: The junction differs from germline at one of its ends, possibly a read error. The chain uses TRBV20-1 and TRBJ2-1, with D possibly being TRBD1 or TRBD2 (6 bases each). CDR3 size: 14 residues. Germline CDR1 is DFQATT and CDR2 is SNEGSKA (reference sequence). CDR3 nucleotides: TGCAGTGCCGAGATAGACAGGAGGGACAATGGGCAGTTCTTC. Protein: CSAEIDRRDNGQFF.

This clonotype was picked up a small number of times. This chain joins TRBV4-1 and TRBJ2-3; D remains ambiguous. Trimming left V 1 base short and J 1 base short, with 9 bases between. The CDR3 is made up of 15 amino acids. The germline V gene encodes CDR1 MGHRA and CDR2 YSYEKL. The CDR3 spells CASSQARAGTDTQYF. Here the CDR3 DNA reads TGCGCCAGCAGCCAAGCCCGGGCCGGCACAGATACGCAGTATTTT.

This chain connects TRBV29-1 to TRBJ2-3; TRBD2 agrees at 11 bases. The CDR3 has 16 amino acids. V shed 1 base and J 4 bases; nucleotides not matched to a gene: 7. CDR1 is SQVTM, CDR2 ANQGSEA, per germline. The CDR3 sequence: CSVEGVAGGPADTQYF. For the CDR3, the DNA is TGCAGCGTTGAAGGGGTAGCGGGGGGGCCGGCAGATACGCAGTATTTT.

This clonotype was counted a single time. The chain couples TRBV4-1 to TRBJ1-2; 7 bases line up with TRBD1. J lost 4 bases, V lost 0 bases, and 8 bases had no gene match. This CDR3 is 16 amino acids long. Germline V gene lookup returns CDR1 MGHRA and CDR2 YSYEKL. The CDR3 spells CASSQEGPGGVYGYTF. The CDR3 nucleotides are TGCGCCAGCAGCCAAGAGGGTCCAGGGGGAGTCTATGGCTACACCTTC.

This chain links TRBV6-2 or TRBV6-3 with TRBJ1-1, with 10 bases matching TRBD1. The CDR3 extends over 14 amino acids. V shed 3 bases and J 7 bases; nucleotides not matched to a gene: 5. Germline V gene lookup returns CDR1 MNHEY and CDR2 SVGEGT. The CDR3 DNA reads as TGTGCCAGCAGTTATTCCGACAGGGGGCGTGAAGCTTTCTTT. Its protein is CASSYSDRGREAFF.

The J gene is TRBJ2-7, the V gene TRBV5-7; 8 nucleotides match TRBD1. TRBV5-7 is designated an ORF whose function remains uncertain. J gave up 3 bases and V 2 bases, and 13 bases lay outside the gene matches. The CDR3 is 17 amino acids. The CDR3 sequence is CASSFGQGRPTLYEQYF. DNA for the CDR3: TGTGCCAGCAGCTTCGGACAGGGCAGACCCACCCTCTACGAGCAGTACTTC.

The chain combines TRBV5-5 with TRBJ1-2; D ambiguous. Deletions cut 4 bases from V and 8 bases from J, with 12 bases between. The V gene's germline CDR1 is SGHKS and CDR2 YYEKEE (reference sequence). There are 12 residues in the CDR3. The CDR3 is CASSPILGGYTF. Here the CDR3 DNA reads TGTGCCAGCAGCCCAATCCTGGGGGGCTACACCTTC.

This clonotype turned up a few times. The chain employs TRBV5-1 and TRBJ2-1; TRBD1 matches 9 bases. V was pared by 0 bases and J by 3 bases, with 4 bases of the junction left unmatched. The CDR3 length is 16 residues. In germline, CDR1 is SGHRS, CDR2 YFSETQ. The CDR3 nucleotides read TGCGCCAGCAGCTTGGACGGACAGGGGCACTACAATGAGCAGTTCTTC. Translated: CASSLDGQGHYNEQFF.

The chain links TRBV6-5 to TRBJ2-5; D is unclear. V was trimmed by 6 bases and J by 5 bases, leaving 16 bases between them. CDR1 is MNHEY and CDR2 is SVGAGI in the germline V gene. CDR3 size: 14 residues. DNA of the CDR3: TGTGCCAGCAGAATCCCGGGCCCTGTGGAGACCCAGTACTTC. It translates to CASRIPGPVETQYF.

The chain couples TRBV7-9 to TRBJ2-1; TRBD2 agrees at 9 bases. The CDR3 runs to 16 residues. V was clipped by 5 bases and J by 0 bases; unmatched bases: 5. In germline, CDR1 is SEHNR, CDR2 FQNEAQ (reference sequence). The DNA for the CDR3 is TGTGCCAGCAGCCGCATAGCGGGGGCCTCCTACAATGAGCAGTTCTTC. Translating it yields CASSRIAGASYNEQFF. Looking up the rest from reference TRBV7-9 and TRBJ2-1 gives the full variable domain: DTGVSQNPRHKITKRGQNVTFRCDPISEHNRLYWYRQTLGQGPEFLTYFQNEAQLEKSRLLSDRFSAERPKGSFSTLEIQRTEQGDSAMYLCASSRIAGASYNEQFFGPGTRLTVL.

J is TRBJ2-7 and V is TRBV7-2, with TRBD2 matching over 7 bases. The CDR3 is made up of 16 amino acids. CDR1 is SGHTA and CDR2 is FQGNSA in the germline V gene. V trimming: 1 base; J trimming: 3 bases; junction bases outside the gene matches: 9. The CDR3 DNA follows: TGTGCCAGCAGCTTAGAATCTGGGGGGGGATTCTACGAGCAGTACTTC. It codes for CASSLESGGGFYEQYF. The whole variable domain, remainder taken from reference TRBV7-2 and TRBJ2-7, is GAGVSQSPSNKVTEKGKDVELRCDPISGHTALYWYRQSLGQGLEFLIYFQGNSAPDKSGLPSDRFSAERTGGSVSTLTIQRTQQEDSAVYLCASSLESGGGFYEQYFGPGTRLTVT.

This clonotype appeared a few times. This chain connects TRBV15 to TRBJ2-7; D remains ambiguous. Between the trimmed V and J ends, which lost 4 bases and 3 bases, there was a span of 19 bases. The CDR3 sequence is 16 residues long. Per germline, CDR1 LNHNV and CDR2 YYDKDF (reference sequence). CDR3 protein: CATSTPPGELYYEQYF. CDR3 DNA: TGTGCCACCAGCACCCCCCCCGGTGAACTGTACTACGAGCAGTACTTC.

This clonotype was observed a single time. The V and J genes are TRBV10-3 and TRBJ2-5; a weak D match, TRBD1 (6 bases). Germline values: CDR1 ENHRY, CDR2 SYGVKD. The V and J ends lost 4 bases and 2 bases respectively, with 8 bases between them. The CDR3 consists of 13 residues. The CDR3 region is CAISGDTQETQYF. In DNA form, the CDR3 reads TGTGCCATCAGTGGGGACACTCAAGAGACCCAGTACTTC.

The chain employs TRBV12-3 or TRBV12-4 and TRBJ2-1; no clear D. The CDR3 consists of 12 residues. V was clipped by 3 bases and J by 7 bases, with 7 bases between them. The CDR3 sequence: CASSFIVNEQFF. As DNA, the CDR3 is TGTGCCAGCAGTTTCATCGTGAATGAGCAGTTCTTC.

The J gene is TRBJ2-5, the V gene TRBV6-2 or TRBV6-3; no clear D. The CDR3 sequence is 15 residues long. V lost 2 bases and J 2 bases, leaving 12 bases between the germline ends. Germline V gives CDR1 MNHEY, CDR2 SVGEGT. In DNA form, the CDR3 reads TGTGCCAGCAGTTACCCTTCTAGTATACAAGAGACCCAGTACTTC. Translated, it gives CASSYPSSIQETQYF.

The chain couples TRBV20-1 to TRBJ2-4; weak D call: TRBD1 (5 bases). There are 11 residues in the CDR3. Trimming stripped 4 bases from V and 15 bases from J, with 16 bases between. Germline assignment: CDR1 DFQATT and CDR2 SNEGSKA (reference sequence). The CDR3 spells CSATLQGVSYF. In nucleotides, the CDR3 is TGCAGTGCTACCCTACAAGGGGTTTCGTACTTC.

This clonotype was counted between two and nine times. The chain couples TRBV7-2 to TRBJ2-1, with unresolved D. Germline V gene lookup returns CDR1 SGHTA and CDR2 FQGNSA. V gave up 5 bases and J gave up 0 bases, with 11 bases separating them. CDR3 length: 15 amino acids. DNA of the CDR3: TGTGCCAGCAGCCGAAGCGTGAGCTCCTACAATGAGCAGTTCTTC. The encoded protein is CASSRSVSSYNEQFF.

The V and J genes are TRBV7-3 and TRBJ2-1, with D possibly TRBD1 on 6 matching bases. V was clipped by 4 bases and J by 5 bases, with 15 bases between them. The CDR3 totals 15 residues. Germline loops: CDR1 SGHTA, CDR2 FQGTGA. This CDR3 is CASSSLTGLNNEQFF. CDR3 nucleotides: TGTGCCAGCAGCTCACTGACAGGTTTGAACAATGAGCAGTTCTTC. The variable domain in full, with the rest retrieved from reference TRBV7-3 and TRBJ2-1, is GAGVSQTPSNKVTEKGKYVELRCDPISGHTALYWYRQSLGQGPEFLIYFQGTGAADDSGLPNDRFFAVRPEGSVSTLKIQRTERGDSAVYLCASSSLTGLNNEQFFGPGTRLTVL.

CDR3 bases: TGTGCCAGCAGCAGAGACCAAAAAAGGGGAGGATCTAGCGGGGGGTTCAATGAGCAGTTCTTC. It codes for CASSRDQKRGGSSGGFNEQFF. The chain links TRBV21-1 to TRBJ2-1; TRBD2, the table's D call, lacks a check against the DNA. TRBV21-1 is deemed a pseudogene. The CDR3 covers 21 residues.

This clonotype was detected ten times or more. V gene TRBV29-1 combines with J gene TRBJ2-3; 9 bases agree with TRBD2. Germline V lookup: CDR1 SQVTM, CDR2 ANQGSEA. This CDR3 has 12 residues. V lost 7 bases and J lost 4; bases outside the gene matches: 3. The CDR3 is CSGGLASDTQYF. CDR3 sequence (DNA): TGCAGCGGCGGACTAGCGTCAGATACGCAGTATTTT.

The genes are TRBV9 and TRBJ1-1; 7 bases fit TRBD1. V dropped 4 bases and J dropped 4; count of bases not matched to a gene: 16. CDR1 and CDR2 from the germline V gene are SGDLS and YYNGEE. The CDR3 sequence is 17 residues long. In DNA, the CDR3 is TGTGCCAGCAGCCCCCGACAGGGTAATTTGGTAAGCACTGAAGCTTTCTTT. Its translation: CASSPRQGNLVSTEAFF.

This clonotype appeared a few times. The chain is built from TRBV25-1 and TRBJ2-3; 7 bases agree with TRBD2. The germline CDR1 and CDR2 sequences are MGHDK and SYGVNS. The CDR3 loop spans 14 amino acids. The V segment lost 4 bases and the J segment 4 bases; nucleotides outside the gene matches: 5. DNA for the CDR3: TGTGCCAGCAGTGTGGCGGGGGTTTCAGATACGCAGTATTTT. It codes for CASSVAGVSDTQYF.

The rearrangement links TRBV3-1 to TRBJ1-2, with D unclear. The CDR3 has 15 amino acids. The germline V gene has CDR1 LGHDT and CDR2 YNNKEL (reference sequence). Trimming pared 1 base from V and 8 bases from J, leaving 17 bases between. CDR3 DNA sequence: TGTGCCAGCAGCCAAGGTGATTTAGGTGTTGTCGGCTACACCTTC. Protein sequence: CASSQGDLGVVGYTF.

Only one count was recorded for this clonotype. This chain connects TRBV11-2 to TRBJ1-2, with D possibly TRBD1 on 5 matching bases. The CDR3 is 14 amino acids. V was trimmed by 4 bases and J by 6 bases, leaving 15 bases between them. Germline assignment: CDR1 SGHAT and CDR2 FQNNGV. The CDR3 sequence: CASSSMGGTHGYTF. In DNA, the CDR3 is TGTGCCAGCAGCTCCATGGGGGGTACCCATGGCTACACCTTC.

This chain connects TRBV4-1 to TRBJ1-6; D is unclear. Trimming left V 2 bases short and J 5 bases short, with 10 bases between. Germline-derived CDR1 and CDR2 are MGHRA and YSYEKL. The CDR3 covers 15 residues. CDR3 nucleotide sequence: TGCGCCAGCAGCCAACATACAGCAAATAATTCACCCCTCCACTTT. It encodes CASSQHTANNSPLHF.

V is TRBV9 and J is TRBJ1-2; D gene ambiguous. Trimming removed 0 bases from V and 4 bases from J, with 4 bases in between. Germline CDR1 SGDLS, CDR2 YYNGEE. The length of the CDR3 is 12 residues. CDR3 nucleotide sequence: TGTGCCAGCAGCGTAGGGATCTATGGCTACACCTTC. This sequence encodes CASSVGIYGYTF.

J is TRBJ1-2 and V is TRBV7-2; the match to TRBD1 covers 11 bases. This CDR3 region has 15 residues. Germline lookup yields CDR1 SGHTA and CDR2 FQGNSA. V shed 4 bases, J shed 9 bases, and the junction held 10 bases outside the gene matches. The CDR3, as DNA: TGTGCCAGCAGCTCAACCGGACAGGGGGCGAGTAGCTACACCTTC. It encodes CASSSTGQGASSYTF.